Listed below are T cell receptor beta chains from one sample, sequenced in a study of T-cell reconstitution after alpha-beta-depleted transplantation in children. TCRdb used MiXCR to reprocess the PCR reads, holding one entry per CDR3 protein. The sample holds hundreds of thousands of distinct CDR3 sequences; more than 20% are singletons and the top ten take 13% to 15%. Sample: PBMCs, mostly from graft donor cells, taken 360 days after TCRalphabeta/CD19-depleted stem cell transplant. The receptors here all came from a boy younger than two who had a stem cell transplant for acute myeloid leukemia, so the T cells may come from the graft donor. Both conserved end residues are part of each CDR3. Each record gives: J gene, V gene, CDR3 protein.

>TRBJ2-1|TRBV15
CATSRTDNRGWREQFF
>TRBJ1-6|TRBV6-5
CASSYQGRSNSPLHF
>TRBJ2-2|TRBV29-1
CSARSSGVNTGELFF
>TRBJ2-1|TRBV18
CASSQKLLAGGLDEQFF
>TRBJ1-1|TRBV12-3/TRBV12-4
CASSPTSKQGMNTEAFF
>TRBJ1-5|TRBV20-1
CSATRDPNQPQHF
>TRBJ1-2|TRBV6-5
CASSWALDRAIYGYTF
>TRBJ2-5|TRBV6-2/TRBV6-3
CASSYSGFYNRQYQETQYF
>TRBJ2-7|TRBV20-1
CSGTSGGWGEQYF
>TRBJ2-1|TRBV6-1
CASRPGQGVTNEQFF
>TRBJ1-1|TRBV12-3/TRBV12-4
CASSYPNTEAFF
>TRBJ2-4|TRBV4-1
CASSHSLTPGENIQYF
>TRBJ1-5|TRBV28
CASSFFSRPGYRSRQQPQHF
>TRBJ1-1|TRBV7-2
CASSVDRASTEAFF
>TRBJ2-3|TRBV4-3
CASSQVPGGDADTQYF
>TRBJ1-2|TRBV12-3/TRBV12-4
CASSFSAGGHGYTF
>TRBJ2-5|TRBV12-3/TRBV12-4
CASSLSPWQETQYF
>TRBJ1-3|TRBV29-1
CSANEGATGVNTIYF
>TRBJ2-7|TRBV11-2
CASRMTLEQYF
>TRBJ1-2|TRBV20-1
CSASLAVRPYGYTF
>TRBJ1-1|TRBV7-2
CASSFGPANTEAFF
>TRBJ2-4|TRBV20-1
CSARSPGRDKNIQYF
>TRBJ1-6|TRBV20-1
CSAGGGSPLHF
>TRBJ2-3|TRBV10-3
CAISTLAGGRTDTQYF
>TRBJ2-3|TRBV5-1
CASRVRRQRGSSDTQYF
>TRBJ2-1|TRBV29-1
CSVVSPANHYNEQFF
>TRBJ1-1|TRBV29-1
CSPKADINTEAFF
>TRBJ1-5|TRBV29-1
CSVEDDGNSNQPQHF
>TRBJ2-1|TRBV20-1
CSARGGDSPNEQFF
>TRBJ1-1|TRBV7-6
CASSLGTGTEAFF
>TRBJ2-3|TRBV9
CASSVSGVTDTQYF
>TRBJ2-7|TRBV5-1
CASRGTYEQYF
>TRBJ1-2|TRBV9
CASSVVSGNGYTF
>TRBJ2-3|TRBV7-9
CASSLEGTATPTDTQYF
>TRBJ2-2|TRBV5-1
CASSLSSGPTGELFF
>TRBJ2-5|TRBV7-8
CASSSLDEFKETQYF
>TRBJ2-2|TRBV10-1
CASSDNGELFF
>TRBJ2-4|TRBV20-1
CSARKQGAKNIQYF
>TRBJ1-1|TRBV7-9
CASSLQGGVTEAFF
>TRBJ1-4|TRBV20-1
CSAGDRPVGEKLFF
>TRBJ2-3|TRBV9
CASSAGGAGPTDTQYF
>TRBJ2-3|TRBV7-2
CASGYVGAISTDTQYF
>TRBJ2-1|TRBV6-2/TRBV6-3
CASSYSGTSRQFF
>TRBJ1-2|TRBV5-5
CASSLEWTGGRGYTF
>TRBJ2-7|TRBV4-3
CASSQEEERRDFSYEQYF
>TRBJ1-2|TRBV7-2
CASSRNRGAYGYTF
>TRBJ2-3|TRBV7-2
CASSRWAGDRSKDTQYF
>TRBJ2-1|TRBV6-6
CASSWVRNEQFF
>TRBJ2-3|TRBV7-2
CASSSVGGDTQYF
>TRBJ2-3|TRBV25-1
CASSVRLTGTDTQYF
>TRBJ1-2|TRBV12-3/TRBV12-4
CASSLQVAYGYTF
>TRBJ1-1|TRBV7-3
CASSLGRGTTEAFF